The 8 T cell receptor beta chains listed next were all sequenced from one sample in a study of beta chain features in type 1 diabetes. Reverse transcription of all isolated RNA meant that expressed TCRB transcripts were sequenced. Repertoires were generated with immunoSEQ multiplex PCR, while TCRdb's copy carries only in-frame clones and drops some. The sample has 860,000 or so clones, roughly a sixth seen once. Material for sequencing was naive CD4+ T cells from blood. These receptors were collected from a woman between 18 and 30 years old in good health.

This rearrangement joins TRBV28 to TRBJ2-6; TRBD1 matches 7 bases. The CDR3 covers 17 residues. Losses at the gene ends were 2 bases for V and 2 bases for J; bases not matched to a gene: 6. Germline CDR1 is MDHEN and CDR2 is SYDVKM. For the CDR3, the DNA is TGTGCCAGCAGTTTAGGCGGTACAGGGGCTGGGGCCAACGTCCTGACTTTC. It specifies CASSLGGTGAGANVLTF.

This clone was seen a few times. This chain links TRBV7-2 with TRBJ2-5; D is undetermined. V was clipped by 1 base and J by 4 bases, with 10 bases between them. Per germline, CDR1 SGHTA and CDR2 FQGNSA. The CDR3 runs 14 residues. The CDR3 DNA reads TGTGCCAGCAGCTTAGAGAGAGTCGGAGAGACCCAGTACTTC. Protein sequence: CASSLERVGETQYF.

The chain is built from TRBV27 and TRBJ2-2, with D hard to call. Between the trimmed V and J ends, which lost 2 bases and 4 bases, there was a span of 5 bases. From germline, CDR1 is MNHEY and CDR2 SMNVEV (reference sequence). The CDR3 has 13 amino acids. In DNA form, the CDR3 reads TGTGCCAGCAGTTTAAAGCCCACCGGGGAGCTGTTTTTT. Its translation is CASSLKPTGELFF.

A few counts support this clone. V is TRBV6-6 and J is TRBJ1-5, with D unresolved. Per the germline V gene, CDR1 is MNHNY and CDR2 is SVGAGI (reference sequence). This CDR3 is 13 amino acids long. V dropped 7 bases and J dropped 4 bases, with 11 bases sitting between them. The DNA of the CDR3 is TGTGCCAGCACGTTTCAGATTAATCAGCCCCAGCATTTT. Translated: CASTFQINQPQHF.

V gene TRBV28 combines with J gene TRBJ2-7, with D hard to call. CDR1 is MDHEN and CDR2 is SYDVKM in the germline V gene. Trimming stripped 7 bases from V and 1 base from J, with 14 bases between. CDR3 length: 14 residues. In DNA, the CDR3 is TGTGCCAGCACGGGCTCCGGGTCATCCTACGAGCAGTACTTC. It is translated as CASTGSGSSYEQYF.

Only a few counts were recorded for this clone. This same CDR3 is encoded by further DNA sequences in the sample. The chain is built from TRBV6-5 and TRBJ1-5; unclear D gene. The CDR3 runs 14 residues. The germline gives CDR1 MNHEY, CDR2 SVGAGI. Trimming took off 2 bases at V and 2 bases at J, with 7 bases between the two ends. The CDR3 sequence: CASSYGGGNQPQHF. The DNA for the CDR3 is TGTGCCAGCAGTTACGGTGGAGGCAATCAGCCCCAGCATTTT.

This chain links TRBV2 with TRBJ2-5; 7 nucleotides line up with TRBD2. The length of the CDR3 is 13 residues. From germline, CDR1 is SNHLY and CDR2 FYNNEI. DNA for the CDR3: TGTGCTAGTGGGGGAGGGCCTCCGGAGACCCAGTACTTC. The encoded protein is CASGGGPPETQYF. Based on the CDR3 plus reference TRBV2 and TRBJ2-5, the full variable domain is EPEVTQTPSHQVTQMGQEVILRCVPISNHLYFYWYRQILGQKVEFLVSFYNNEISEKSEIFDDQFSVERPDGSNFTLKIRSTKLEDSAMYFCASGGGPPETQYFGPGTRLLVL.

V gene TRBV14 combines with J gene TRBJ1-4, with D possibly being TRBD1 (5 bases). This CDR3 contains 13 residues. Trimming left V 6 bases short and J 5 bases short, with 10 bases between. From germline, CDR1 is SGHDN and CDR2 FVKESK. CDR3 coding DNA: TGTGCCAGCAGATGGGGCAAGAATGAAAAACTGTTTTTT. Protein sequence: CASRWGKNEKLFF. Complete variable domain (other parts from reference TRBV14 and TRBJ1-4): EAGVTQFPSHSVIEKGQTVTLRCDPISGHDNLYWYRRVMGKEIKFLLHFVKESKQDESGMPNNRFLAERTGGTYSTLKVQPAELEDSGVYFCASRWGKNEKLFFGSGTQLSVL.